This T cell receptor beta chain was captured in a study of blood T cell repertoires in COVID-19. Study overall: COVID-19 samples collected from the United States, Italy and Spain covered acute and convalescent phases. T cells, B-cell-depleted T cells, or PBMCs provided the cDNA or gDNA that served as material.

Authors' methods: Estimation of nucleated cell counts relied on the amplification of reference gene primers. Here immunoSEQ multiplex PCR was the method, and the copy in TCRdb shows in-frame clones only, minus some. For V, J and clone size, that table is used; D and trimming come from the DNA. This table has 70,000 to 85,000 clones, around 83% appearing once. The receptor's source is a man older than 75 with active or convalescent COVID-19. Sample: peripheral blood.

CDR3 residues: CASSWDSYEQYF. For the CDR3, the DNA is TGTGCCAGCTCATGGGACAGCTACGAGCAGTACTTC. The chain uses TRBV18 and TRBJ2-7; 7 bases fit TRBD1. Trimming took 5 bases from V and 3 from J; bases not matched to a gene: 1. Looked up from germline, CDR1 is KGHSH and CDR2 is LQKENI. The CDR3 sequence is 12 residues long.